The 21 T cell receptor beta chains listed next were all sequenced from one sample in a study of a mutant IDH1 vaccine in newly diagnosed glioma. The time point is: week 35, safety follow-up. The vaccine gave 300 ug of a 20-mer mutant IDH1 peptide subcutaneously per dose. Here immunoSEQ multiplex PCR was the method, and the copy in TCRdb shows in-frame clones only, minus some. The table has some 71,000 clones, approximately 86% seen once. What these receptors recognize is not known. The sample here was PBMCs, taken from a glioma patient whose treatment included an IDH1 peptide vaccine. Every receptor here comes from a young man with glioma.

The CDR3 here is CASSLGRQGHGYGYTF. In nucleotides, the CDR3 is TGTGCCAGCAGCTTAGGTCGACAGGGCCACGGCTATGGCTACACCTTC. This chain uses TRBV11-1 with TRBJ1-2, with TRBD1 identical over 7 bases. The CDR3 extends over 16 amino acids. Trimming took 1 base from V and 4 from J; bases not matched to a gene: 9. Looked up from germline, CDR1 is SGHAT and CDR2 is FQDESV (reference sequence). Complete variable domain (other parts from reference TRBV11-1 and TRBJ1-2): EAEVAQSPRYKITEKSQAVAFWCDPISGHATLYWYRQILGQGPELLVQFQDESVVDDSQLPKDRFSAERLKGVDSTLKIQPAELGDSAMYLCASSLGRQGHGYGYTFGSGTRLTVV.

This chain joins TRBV11-3 and TRBJ2-1, with a tentative D call TRBD2 (5 bases). Trimming removed 4 bases from V and 4 bases from J, with 14 bases in between. This CDR3 spans 15 amino acids. Per germline, CDR1 SGHNT and CDR2 YENEEA. The CDR3 DNA reads TGTGCCAGCAGCTCAACAAGAGGAGGTTACAATGAGCAGTTCTTC. Protein product: CASSSTRGGYNEQFF.

The genes are TRBV7-9 and TRBJ2-1, with TRBD2 identical over 11 bases. The V segment lost 3 bases and the J segment 4 bases; nucleotides outside the gene matches: 5. Germline V gene lookup returns CDR1 SEHNR and CDR2 FQNEAQ (reference sequence). The CDR3 has 16 amino acids. This CDR3 is CASSLISGRAYNEQFF. CDR3 coding DNA: TGTGCCAGCAGCTTGATTAGCGGGAGGGCATACAATGAGCAGTTCTTC.

The chain employs TRBV19 and TRBJ2-1; a possible D gene is TRBD1 (6 bases). This CDR3 spans 13 amino acids. V lost 4 bases, J lost 7 bases, and 11 bases lay in between. Germline V gives CDR1 LNHDA, CDR2 SQIVND (reference sequence). CDR3 region: CASSRGQPNEQFF. The CDR3 coding sequence is TGTGCCAGTAGTAGAGGACAGCCGAATGAGCAGTTCTTC.

V is TRBV18 and J is TRBJ2-1; D may be TRBD2 (6 bases). This CDR3 comprises 13 residues. Germline V gene sequence: CDR1 KGHSH, CDR2 LQKENI. V was clipped by 2 bases and J by 4 bases, with 6 bases between them. This chain's CDR3 is CASSPGGYNEQFF. CDR3 sequence (DNA): TGTGCCAGCTCACCAGGGGGGTACAATGAGCAGTTCTTC.

The chain is built from TRBV5-4 and TRBJ2-3, with D perhaps TRBD1 (5 bases). The CDR3 totals 12 residues. V was clipped by 3 bases and J by 4 bases, with 6 bases between them. Germline CDR1 is SGHNT and CDR2 is YYREEE (reference sequence). The CDR3 DNA sequence: TGTGCCAGCAGCTGGGGCTCAGATACGCAGTATTTT. Its protein product is CASSWGSDTQYF. The variable domain in full, with the rest retrieved from reference TRBV5-4 and TRBJ2-3, is ETGVTQSPTHLIKTRGQQVTLRCSSQSGHNTVSWYQQALGQGPQFIFQYYREEENGRGNFPPRFSGLQFPNYSSELNVNALELDDSALYLCASSWGSDTQYFGPGTRLTVL.

The gene calls are TRBV28 and TRBJ2-1, with 7 bases lining up with TRBD2. This CDR3 comprises 18 residues. Germline assignment: CDR1 MDHEN and CDR2 SYDVKM. V lost 3 bases and J lost 9; bases outside the gene matches: 20. Here the CDR3 reads CASSFYFGEGPRGVEQFF. The CDR3 DNA sequence: TGTGCCAGCAGTTTTTACTTCGGGGAAGGACCTCGGGGGGTTGAGCAGTTCTTC.

Turning to this clone: This specimen includes other DNA sequences encoding the same CDR3. The chain couples TRBV11-2 to TRBJ2-2; D unresolved. Germline V gives CDR1 SGHAT, CDR2 FQNNGV. Trimming took off 1 base at V and 3 bases at J, with 6 bases between the two ends. This CDR3 is built from 14 residues. The CDR3 DNA reads as TGTGCCAGCAGCTTAGGTGGATACACCGGGGAGCTGTTTTTT. Translation: CASSLGGYTGELFF. Looking up the rest from reference TRBV11-2 and TRBJ2-2 gives the full variable domain: EAGVAQSPRYKIIEKRQSVAFWCNPISGHATLYWYQQILGQGPKLLIQFQNNGVVDDSQLPKDRFSAERLKGVDSTLKIQPAKLEDSAVYLCASSLGGYTGELFFGEGSRLTVL.

In this sample, this clone turned up once. The chain carries TRBV7-3 and TRBJ2-3, with 8 bases fitting TRBD2. CDR3 size: 16 residues. Trimming at V came to 5 bases and at J to 2 bases, leaving 9 bases not matched to a gene. CDR1 is SGHTA, CDR2 FQGTGA, per germline. The CDR3 sequence: CASSPHRAGATDTQYF. DNA of the CDR3: TGTGCCAGCAGCCCCCACCGAGCGGGAGCCACAGATACGCAGTATTTT.

This chain connects TRBV30 to TRBJ2-7; 7 bases map to TRBD2. The CDR3 runs to 15 residues. Trimming took 8 bases from V and 0 from J; bases not matched to a gene: 13. Germline values: CDR1 GTSNPN, CDR2 SVGIG (reference sequence). The CDR3 sequence: CAAEAGEIASYEQYF. CDR3 DNA sequence: TGTGCCGCCGAGGCGGGGGAGATCGCCTCCTACGAGCAGTACTTC.

The chain uses TRBV6-5 and TRBJ2-7; 8 bases are a match to TRBD1. Germline assignment: CDR1 MNHEY and CDR2 SVGAGI. The CDR3 sequence is 15 residues long. V lost 4 bases to trimming and J lost 2 bases; unmatched junction nucleotides: 7. The CDR3 here is CASSLTGGITYEQYF. The CDR3 DNA reads as TGTGCCAGCAGTTTAACAGGGGGAATAACCTACGAGCAGTACTTC.

V usage is TRBV11-2 and J usage is TRBJ2-2; D is unresolved. In germline, CDR1 is SGHAT, CDR2 FQNNGV. V lost 4 bases, J lost 3 bases, and 9 bases lay in between. This CDR3 is built from 14 residues. As DNA, the CDR3 is TGTGCCAGCAGCTCCTTTGCGGACACCGGGGAGCTGTTTTTT. It yields the protein CASSSFADTGELFF. Variable domain in full (rest from reference TRBV11-2 and TRBJ2-2): EAGVAQSPRYKIIEKRQSVAFWCNPISGHATLYWYQQILGQGPKLLIQFQNNGVVDDSQLPKDRFSAERLKGVDSTLKIQPAKLEDSAVYLCASSSFADTGELFFGEGSRLTVL.

For this clone: Additional DNA sequences in this sample encode the identical CDR3. V and J are TRBV19 and TRBJ2-7; no firm D call. The V gene's germline CDR1 is LNHDA and CDR2 SQIVND (reference sequence). V dropped 1 base and J dropped 1 base, with 5 bases sitting between them. The length of the CDR3 is 13 residues. The CDR3 reads CASSIGRSYEQYF. CDR3 nucleotide sequence: TGTGCCAGTAGTATAGGCCGTTCCTACGAGCAGTACTTC.

V gene TRBV30 combines with J gene TRBJ2-5; D perhaps matches TRBD1 (6 bases). V was trimmed by 8 bases and J by 2 bases, leaving 18 bases between them. The germline gives CDR1 GTSNPN, CDR2 SVGIG (reference sequence). CDR3 length: 14 amino acids. The chain's CDR3 is CAQSRGRGQETQYF. In DNA, the CDR3 is TGTGCCCAGAGTAGGGGCAGGGGACAAGAGACCCAGTACTTC.

The CDR3 is CASSIAPTERPQHF. The CDR3, as DNA: TGTGCCAGTAGTATAGCCCCGACTGAGCGACCCCAGCATTTT. The J gene is TRBJ1-5, the V gene TRBV19; D call uncertain. The CDR3 spans 14 residues. Looked up from germline, CDR1 is LNHDA and CDR2 is SQIVND (reference sequence). V lost 1 base and J lost 10, with 14 bases in between. Full variable domain (missing parts from reference TRBV19 and TRBJ1-5): DGGITQSPKYLFRKEGQNVTLSCEQNLNHDAMYWYRQDPGQGLRLIYYSQIVNDFQKGDIAEGYSVSREKKESFPLTVTSAQKNPTAFYLCASSIAPTERPQHFGDGTRLSIL.

This chain uses TRBV4-3 with TRBJ2-1; 8 bases are a match to TRBD2. CDR1 LGHNA and CDR2 YSLEER come from the germline V gene. This CDR3 is 17 amino acids long. V was clipped by 1 base and J by 4 bases; unmatched bases: 9. CDR3 coding DNA: TGCGCCAGCAGCCAAGGTTTAGGACGGGGGGGGTACAATGAGCAGTTCTTC. Translated, it gives CASSQGLGRGGYNEQFF.

This clone occurred once. The chain couples TRBV6-1 to TRBJ1-4; no reliable D call. There are 15 residues in the CDR3. The V gene lost 2 bases and the J gene lost 0 bases, with 7 bases spanning the gap. Germline V gives CDR1 MNHNS, CDR2 SASEGT. In nucleotides, the CDR3 is TGTGCCAGCAGTGAACAGCCTACAACTAATGAAAAACTGTTTTTT. This encodes CASSEQPTTNEKLFF.

The chain carries TRBV11-3 and TRBJ2-1; 7 bases are shared with TRBD1. Germline V gene data show CDR1 as SGHNT and CDR2 as YENEEA. This CDR3 is 15 amino acids long. With V trimmed by 5 bases and J by 4 bases, 8 bases remained unmatched. The CDR3 nucleotides are TGTGCCAGCAGCATCGGACAGGACCCTTACAATGAGCAGTTCTTC. This codes for CASSIGQDPYNEQFF.

The genes are TRBV4-2 and TRBJ2-5; TRBD2 is a possible D gene (5 bases). This CDR3 is 15 amino acids long. V lost 2 bases and J lost 2, with 12 bases in between. CDR1 and CDR2 (germline): LGHNA, YNFKEQ. CDR3 bases: TGTGCCAGCAGCCAACGCCTTGGCGGGCAAGAGACCCAGTACTTC. Encoded protein: CASSQRLGGQETQYF.

V is TRBV7-2 and J is TRBJ2-1, with D possibly TRBD2 on 6 matching bases. Germline-derived CDR1 and CDR2 are SGHTA and FQGNSA. The CDR3 contains 16 residues. Trimming took off 0 bases at V and 2 bases at J, with 11 bases between the two ends. The CDR3: CASSLASAGPYNEQFF. The CDR3 DNA is TGTGCCAGCAGCTTAGCTTCAGCGGGCCCCTACAATGAGCAGTTCTTC.

In the case of this clone: The junction and the germline gene differ at one end; a read error may be behind it. The chain joins TRBV10-3 to TRBJ2-2; no clear D gene. Germline lookup yields CDR1 ENHRY and CDR2 SYGVKD. The CDR3 loop spans 14 amino acids. The CDR3 here is CASSALANTGELFF. As DNA, the CDR3 is TGTGCCAGCAGTGCGCTAGCGAACACCGGGGAGCTGTTTTTT.